This entry lists 19 T cell receptor beta chains sequenced from one sample in a study of T cell repertoires in cytomegalovirus infection. TCRdb analysed the reads with MiXCR anew, one entry per CDR3 protein. The repertoire consists of around 740,000 distinct CDR3 sequences, with 35% to 45% occurring once and the leading ten covering around 2.8%. The material sequenced was PBMCs. The source of these receptors is a human donor in good health (CMV status not recorded). Some clones in this sample may be carry-over from other donors' samples.

This clonotype was recorded a few times. The chain couples TRBV11-2 to TRBJ2-1; D perhaps matches TRBD1 (5 bases). The CDR3 contains 16 residues. CDR1 SGHAT and CDR2 FQNNGV come from the germline V gene. Trimming stripped 1 base from V and 4 bases from J, with 14 bases between. The CDR3 region is CASSLARTHDYNEQFF. In nucleotides, the CDR3 is TGTGCCAGCAGCTTAGCACGGACACACGATTACAATGAGCAGTTCTTC. The variable domain in full, completed from reference TRBV11-2 and TRBJ2-1, reads EAGVAQSPRYKIIEKRQSVAFWCNPISGHATLYWYQQILGQGPKLLIQFQNNGVVDDSQLPKDRFSAERLKGVDSTLKIQPAKLEDSAVYLCASSLARTHDYNEQFFGPGTRLTVL.

The chain combines TRBV6-6 with TRBJ1-4, with a tentative D call TRBD1 (6 bases). This CDR3 contains 18 residues. V lost 2 bases, J lost 2 bases, and 18 bases lay in between. From germline, CDR1 is MNHNY and CDR2 SVGAGI (reference sequence). The CDR3 spells CASSYSLGGPSTNEKLFF. The CDR3 bases are TGTGCCAGCAGTTACAGCCTTGGGGGCCCATCGACTAATGAAAAACTGTTTTTT.

The V and J genes are TRBV12-3 or TRBV12-4 and TRBJ2-1; no definite D call. V lost 0 bases and J 9 bases, leaving 9 bases between the germline ends. This CDR3 region has 13 residues. CDR3 amino acids: CASSLADRGEQFF. As DNA, the CDR3 is TGTGCCAGCAGTTTAGCAGACCGTGGTGAGCAGTTCTTC.

V usage is TRBV29-1 and J usage is TRBJ1-5; D unresolved. Looked up from germline, CDR1 is SQVTM and CDR2 is ANQGSEA. Trimming took off 4 bases at V and 0 bases at J, with 7 bases between the two ends. The CDR3 is made up of 13 amino acids. The CDR3 region is CSVGGNSNQPQHF. The CDR3 DNA sequence: TGCAGCGTTGGTGGGAATAGCAATCAGCCCCAGCATTTT.

This clonotype was counted between two and nine times. V usage is TRBV27 and J usage is TRBJ1-1; TRBD1 matches at 9 bases. The CDR3 contains 14 residues. Germline CDR1 is MNHEY and CDR2 is SMNVEV (reference sequence). The V segment lost 2 bases and the J segment 5 bases; nucleotides outside the gene matches: 3. DNA of the CDR3: TGTGCCAGCAGTTTAGCGGACAGGGGTACTGAAGCTTTCTTT. Residues: CASSLADRGTEAFF.

This clonotype was counted a few times. The chain links TRBV6-2 or TRBV6-3 to TRBJ1-5; D call uncertain. CDR3 length: 15 residues. CDR1 MNHEY and CDR2 SVGEGT come from the germline V gene. The V gene lost 4 bases and the J gene lost 0 bases, with 10 bases spanning the gap. The CDR3 spells CASSFEFYSNQPQHF. CDR3 DNA: TGTGCCAGCAGTTTCGAATTCTATAGCAATCAGCCCCAGCATTTT.

The chain uses TRBV6-4 and TRBJ1-1; tentative D call: TRBD1 (6 bases). This CDR3 region has 19 residues. V was clipped by 0 bases and J by 0 bases, with 20 bases between them. Per the germline V gene, CDR1 is MRHNA and CDR2 is SNTAGT. The DNA of the CDR3 is TGTGCCAGCAGTGACTCGGGTTCGTGGGACAAATTTCTGAACACTGAAGCTTTCTTT. Amino acids: CASSDSGSWDKFLNTEAFF.

The chain has TRBV10-2 and TRBJ2-2; 13 bases line up with TRBD2. The CDR3 covers 18 residues. The germline V gene encodes CDR1 WSHSY and CDR2 SAAADI. The ends lost 7 bases at V and 2 bases at J; junction bases unmatched: 10. CDR3 region: CASTKGGLAGPNTGELFF. DNA for the CDR3: TGCGCCAGCACCAAAGGGGGACTAGCGGGGCCTAACACCGGGGAGCTGTTTTTT.

On this clonotype itself: An end of the junction does not agree with germline; a read error may underlie this. This chain uses TRBV12-3 or TRBV12-4 with TRBJ1-1; D is unclear. The CDR3 runs 13 residues. The CDR3 spells CASSTTGNTESFF. The CDR3 DNA reads TGTGCCAGCAGTACCACGGGGAACACTGAATCTTTCTTT.

The chain couples TRBV14 to TRBJ1-3; tentative D call: TRBD1 (6 bases). From germline, CDR1 is SGHDN and CDR2 FVKESK. The CDR3 spans 18 residues. Trimming left V 6 bases short and J 0 bases short, with 21 bases between. In DNA, the CDR3 is TGTGCCAGCAGATCCGGGACATTAGGGCCCTACTCTGGAAACACCATATATTTT. As protein: CASRSGTLGPYSGNTIYF.

The chain joins TRBV15 to TRBJ2-7; TRBD2 might be the D (6 bases). V was cut by 0 bases and J by 2 bases, with 20 bases left in between. The CDR3 length is 18 residues. Per germline, CDR1 LNHNV and CDR2 YYDKDF (reference sequence). The CDR3 here is CATSRESAEGTSPYEQYF. The CDR3 nucleotides read TGTGCCACCAGCAGAGAATCGGCGGAGGGAACTTCCCCCTACGAGCAGTACTTC.

The chain couples TRBV19 to TRBJ2-1; D gene unclear. The germline V and J ends were trimmed by 3 bases and 6 bases, with 12 bases remaining between them. The CDR3 extends over 14 amino acids. Germline CDR1 and CDR2: LNHDA and SQIVND (reference sequence). CDR3 DNA: TGTGCCAGTAGTATTTCTTCCCCGGGCAATGAGCAGTTCTTC. Protein sequence: CASSISSPGNEQFF.

The chain uses TRBV24-1 and TRBJ1-5; a possible D gene is TRBD1 (5 bases). The V gene lost 2 bases and the J gene lost 5 bases, with 12 bases spanning the gap. The CDR3 spans 15 residues. Germline V gene lookup returns CDR1 KGHDR and CDR2 SFDVKD. CDR3 in amino acids: CATSDSAGHHQPQHF. As DNA, the CDR3 is TGTGCCACCAGTGATTCGGCAGGGCACCATCAGCCCCAGCATTTT.

Many counts were recorded for this clonotype. The rearrangement joins TRBV7-8 to TRBJ2-1, with TRBD2 matching over 9 bases. The CDR3 runs 15 residues. Germline CDR1 reads SGHVS; CDR2 reads FQNEAQ. V shed 6 bases and J 8 bases; nucleotides not matched to a gene: 11. The CDR3 reads CASRDTLAGADEQFF. CDR3 bases: TGTGCCAGCAGGGACACCTTAGCGGGAGCGGATGAGCAGTTCTTC.

This chain joins TRBV29-1 and TRBJ2-1; TRBD2 matches at 9 bases. J gave up 8 bases and V 5 bases, and 4 bases lay outside the gene matches. Germline V CDR1 and CDR2: SQVTM, ANQGSEA. The CDR3 runs 12 residues. The CDR3 here is CSVTIAGDEQFF. The CDR3 bases are TGCAGCGTTACTATAGCGGGAGATGAGCAGTTCTTC.

The chain links TRBV6-2 or TRBV6-3 to TRBJ1-5; D is ambiguous. Deletions cut 7 bases from V and 6 bases from J, with 16 bases between. This CDR3 is built from 14 residues. Germline CDR1 and CDR2: MNHEY and SVGEGT. The CDR3 region is CASTQSGFSQPQHF. CDR3 sequence (DNA): TGTGCCAGCACCCAGTCGGGTTTTAGTCAGCCCCAGCATTTT.

The chain is built from TRBV11-1 and TRBJ1-1, with TRBD1 matching 7 bases. This CDR3 is built from 15 residues. Looked up from germline, CDR1 is SGHAT and CDR2 is FQDESV (reference sequence). V gave up 2 bases and J gave up 0 bases; unmatched junction bases: 3. The CDR3 bases are TGTGCCAGCAGCTTACAGACAGGGATGAACACTGAAGCTTTCTTT. Translating gives CASSLQTGMNTEAFF.

The chain carries TRBV11-1 and TRBJ2-1; unclear D gene. Trimming took off 2 bases at V and 5 bases at J, with 10 bases between the two ends. There are 14 residues in the CDR3. Germline CDR1 SGHAT, CDR2 FQDESV (reference sequence). The CDR3 sequence: CASSLQPRDNEQFF. CDR3 in DNA: TGTGCCAGCAGCTTACAGCCCCGCGACAATGAGCAGTTCTTC.

The chain recombines TRBV2 with TRBJ1-5, with D possibly TRBD1 on 5 matching bases. Germline V gene data show CDR1 as SNHLY and CDR2 as FYNNEI. V lost 5 bases to trimming and J lost 0 bases, with 14 bases between them. CDR3 length: 16 residues. CDR3 sequence reads: CASSPPGGVSNQPQHF. The CDR3, as DNA: TGTGCCAGCAGTCCGCCTGGGGGGGTTAGCAATCAGCCCCAGCATTTT. Looking up the rest from reference TRBV2 and TRBJ1-5 gives the full variable domain: EPEVTQTPSHQVTQMGQEVILRCVPISNHLYFYWYRQILGQKVEFLVSFYNNEISEKSEIFDDQFSVERPDGSNFTLKIRSTKLEDSAMYFCASSPPGGVSNQPQHFGDGTRLSIL.